This passage covers 23 T cell receptor beta chains from one sample sequenced in a study of blood T cells in healthy people across ages. Through a sample-barcoded 5' primer and a J-beta primer mix, a second PCR was run for 7 to 11 cycles. TCRdb reanalysed the 5' RACE reads using MiXCR and keeps one entry per CDR3 protein. Seen here are roughly 860,000 distinct CDR3 sequences, less than 80% observed once, and the top ten hold around 30%. The sequenced material came from blood. The origin of the receptors is a young man in good health.

The CDR3 loop reads CAISEGVMNTEAFF. For the CDR3, the DNA is TGTGCCATCAGTGAAGGGGTTATGAACACTGAAGCTTTCTTT. The V gene is TRBV10-3, the J gene TRBJ1-1, with a weak D call TRBD1 (5 bases). There are 14 residues in the CDR3. The germline gives CDR1 ENHRY, CDR2 SYGVKD. V lost 3 bases and J 0 bases, leaving 8 bases between the germline ends.

The chain carries TRBV7-6 and TRBJ1-1, with D perhaps matching TRBD1 (5 bases). Trimming shortened V by 1 base and J by 1 base, and 13 bases separated the two germline ends. The CDR3 has 16 amino acids. CDR1 SGHVS and CDR2 FNYEAQ come from the germline V gene. The CDR3, as DNA: TGTGCCAGCAGCTTAGATGCAGGGCGTGGGAACACTGAAGCTTTCTTT. This sequence encodes CASSLDAGRGNTEAFF.

V and J are TRBV20-1 and TRBJ1-5; D perhaps matches TRBD1 (5 bases). This CDR3 comprises 18 residues. Trimming took off 0 bases at V and 4 bases at J, with 22 bases between the two ends. The V gene's germline CDR1 is DFQATT and CDR2 SNEGSKA (reference sequence). CDR3 amino acids: CSARDYVRGVGRNQPQHF. CDR3 bases: TGCAGTGCTAGAGATTACGTACGAGGGGTCGGTCGGAATCAGCCCCAGCATTTT.

V and J are TRBV20-1 and TRBJ2-3, with 8 bases that match TRBD2. This CDR3 comprises 14 residues. Per the germline V gene, CDR1 is DFQATT and CDR2 is SNEGSKA (reference sequence). V shed 4 bases, J shed 1 base, and the junction held 4 bases outside the gene matches. The CDR3 bases are TGCAGTGCTACTAGACTAGCGCGCACAGATACGCAGTATTTT. It translates to CSATRLARTDTQYF.

The J gene is TRBJ2-1, the V gene TRBV5-1, with 9 bases fitting TRBD1. After removal of 4 bases from V and 6 bases from J, the junction contained 8 bases not matched to a gene. The CDR3 covers 15 residues. CDR1 SGHRS and CDR2 YFSETQ come from the germline V gene. The CDR3 loop is CASSRDRVASNEQFF. The CDR3 bases are TGCGCCAGCAGCCGGGACAGGGTCGCCTCCAATGAGCAGTTCTTC.

The DNA for the CDR3 is TGTGCCTCGGGGGCCGGGACTAGCTGGGAGACCCAGTACTTC. This codes for CASGAGTSWETQYF. V usage is TRBV12-3 or TRBV12-4 and J usage is TRBJ2-5; 9 nucleotides agree with TRBD2. The CDR3 consists of 14 residues. The J segment lost 5 bases and the V segment lost 11 bases, leaving 12 bases of the junction unmatched.

This chain connects TRBV12-3 or TRBV12-4 to TRBJ1-1; D uncertain. V lost 3 bases to trimming and J lost 2 bases, with 10 bases between them. The length of the CDR3 is 14 residues. The CDR3 DNA reads TGTGCCAGCAGTTTGGCTGAGGTAAACACTGAAGCTTTCTTT. This encodes CASSLAEVNTEAFF.

This chain links TRBV29-1 with TRBJ2-7; D gene uncertain. This CDR3 is built from 12 residues. Germline V CDR1 and CDR2: SQVTM, ANQGSEA. Trimming cost V 4 bases and J 6 bases, with 13 bases left between them. CDR3 nucleotide sequence: TGCAGCGTTGCCAGGCCCTCGGGCGAGCAGTACTTC. It translates to CSVARPSGEQYF.

This chain links TRBV6-1 with TRBJ2-1; 9 positions agree with TRBD2. The CDR3 sequence is 14 residues long. CDR1 and CDR2 from the germline V gene are MNHNS and SASEGT. The trim removed 6 bases at V and 8 bases at J, leaving 8 bases unmatched. CDR3 sequence reads: CASRRGGTRDEQFF. CDR3 coding DNA: TGTGCCAGCAGGCGGGGGGGGACTAGGGATGAGCAGTTCTTC.

This clonotype was found a few times. This sequence joins TRBV3-1 and TRBJ1-2; no reliable D call. This CDR3 comprises 14 residues. In germline, CDR1 is LGHDT, CDR2 YNNKEL (reference sequence). V dropped 0 bases and J dropped 5 bases, with 10 bases sitting between them. The CDR3 reads CASSQDGERYGYTF. The CDR3 nucleotides are TGTGCCAGCAGCCAAGATGGGGAGCGGTATGGCTACACCTTC.

The sample holds a few counts of this clonotype. V is TRBV7-3 and J is TRBJ2-1, with 11 positions matching TRBD2. V was pared by 5 bases and J by 0 bases, with 6 bases of the junction left unmatched. Germline values: CDR1 SGHTA, CDR2 FQGTGA. CDR3 length: 17 amino acids. This CDR3 is CASSVTSGTSSYNEQFF. In DNA, the CDR3 is TGTGCCAGCAGCGTGACTAGCGGGACGAGCTCCTACAATGAGCAGTTCTTC.

This chain uses TRBV15 with TRBJ1-1; D call uncertain. Germline-derived CDR1 and CDR2 are LNHNV and YYDKDF (reference sequence). The V gene lost 2 bases and the J gene lost 1 base, with 8 bases spanning the gap. The CDR3 covers 14 residues. CDR3 sequence: CATSRYDPNTEAFF. CDR3 nucleotide sequence: TGTGCCACCAGCAGATATGACCCGAACACTGAAGCTTTCTTT.

This clonotype was found once. The chain is built from TRBV5-1 and TRBJ2-7; D is ambiguous. Germline lookup yields CDR1 SGHRS and CDR2 YFSETQ. Trimming took 4 bases from V and 0 from J, leaving 17 bases between them. The CDR3 length is 16 residues. The CDR3 is CASSPTDSTSSYEQYF. As DNA, the CDR3 is TGCGCCAGCAGCCCGACGGATTCCACCTCCTCCTACGAGCAGTACTTC.

The CDR3 nucleotides read TGTGCCAGCAGGAATCCGATTAGCAATCAGCCCCAGCATTTT. Translating it yields CASRNPISNQPQHF. This chain links TRBV6-1 with TRBJ1-5; D unclear. Germline V gene sequence: CDR1 MNHNS, CDR2 SASEGT. Trimming took off 6 bases at V and 0 bases at J, with 9 bases between the two ends. This CDR3 has 14 amino acids.

This clonotype came up once. V and J are TRBV7-6 and TRBJ2-3, with 12 nucleotides matching TRBD2. In germline, CDR1 is SGHVS, CDR2 FNYEAQ. The CDR3 length is 19 residues. Unmatched junction bases numbered 7, after V lost 0 bases and J lost 0 bases. The DNA of the CDR3 is TGTGCCAGCAGCTTAGCGCTAGCGGGGGGGTACACCAGCACAGATACGCAGTATTTT. Its translation: CASSLALAGGYTSTDTQYF.

The chain uses TRBV4-2 and TRBJ2-6, with a possible D match to TRBD2 (5 bases). The germline V gene encodes CDR1 LGHNA and CDR2 YNFKEQ. The CDR3 length is 19 residues. V gave up 4 bases and J gave up 2 bases, with 21 bases separating them. The CDR3 nucleotides read TGTGCCAGCAGCCTAAATGAGGGAATGTTCGAGACTGGGGCCAACGTCCTGACTTTC. It codes for CASSLNEGMFETGANVLTF.

The sample holds a few counts of this clonotype. The chain recombines TRBV7-8 with TRBJ2-1; TRBD2 aligns across 13 bases. The length of the CDR3 is 20 residues. The V segment lost 4 bases and the J segment 0 bases; nucleotides outside the gene matches: 12. CDR1 and CDR2 from the germline V gene are SGHVS and FQNEAQ. The CDR3 protein is CASSSILGTSGKSSYNEQFF. The CDR3 nucleotides are TGTGCCAGCAGCTCCATCCTAGGGACTAGCGGGAAAAGCTCCTACAATGAGCAGTTCTTC.

The chain combines TRBV9 with TRBJ1-2, with D unresolved. The CDR3 has 15 residues. Germline V gives CDR1 SGDLS, CDR2 YYNGEE. V was cut by 0 bases and J by 1 base, with 10 bases left in between. The CDR3 loop is CASSVEGSLNYGYTF. For the CDR3, the DNA is TGTGCCAGCAGCGTAGAGGGCAGCCTTAACTATGGCTACACCTTC.

In this sample, this clonotype turned up a few times. This chain uses TRBV28 with TRBJ2-1; 12 nucleotides match TRBD2. This CDR3 has 16 residues. CDR1 and CDR2 from the germline V gene are MDHEN and SYDVKM. The V segment lost 2 bases and the J segment 6 bases; nucleotides outside the gene matches: 5. Here the CDR3 reads CASSLLAGGPSNEQFF. The CDR3 DNA sequence: TGTGCCAGCAGTTTACTAGCGGGGGGGCCGAGCAATGAGCAGTTCTTC.

The V and J genes are TRBV29-1 and TRBJ2-7; D is unclear. The CDR3 length is 8 residues. CDR1 is SQVTM and CDR2 is ANQGSEA in the germline V gene. The V end lost 6 bases, the J end lost 9 bases, and 6 bases lay between the germline ends. Here the CDR3 reads CSVGGQYF. In nucleotides, the CDR3 is TGCAGCGTGGGCGGGCAGTACTTC.

About this clonotype itself: A much larger clone lies one base from this, so it may be a read error. V usage is TRBV4-2 and J usage is TRBJ2-1; D unresolved. Germline V gives CDR1 LGHNA, CDR2 YNFKEQ. The CDR3 is 13 amino acids. CDR3 loop: CASSQDPNNERFF. The CDR3 bases are TGTGCCAGCAGCCAAGATCCAAACAATGAGCGGTTCTTC.

This chain connects TRBV25-1 to TRBJ2-3; TRBD1 might be the D (6 bases). This CDR3 comprises 15 residues. Germline V gives CDR1 MGHDK, CDR2 SYGVNS. V lost 4 bases and J 4 bases, leaving 15 bases between the germline ends. The CDR3 DNA is TGTGCCAGCAGTGGTACAGGGATGATGTCAGATACGCAGTATTTT. Residues: CASSGTGMMSDTQYF.

This clonotype has more than one count but fewer than ten. This chain connects TRBV4-2 to TRBJ2-1, with TRBD1 matching over 10 bases. This CDR3 is 16 amino acids long. Germline V CDR1 and CDR2: LGHNA, YNFKEQ. V shed 2 bases, J shed 7 bases, and the junction held 8 bases outside the gene matches. CDR3 in amino acids: CASSQLPGQGRNEQFF. The CDR3 DNA is TGTGCCAGCAGCCAACTGCCGGGACAGGGGAGAAATGAGCAGTTCTTC.